This paragraph reports one TCR beta chain. The sample is drawn from a study of blood T cell repertoires in COVID-19. Across the whole study: The origin of the acute and convalescent COVID-19 samples was the United States, Italy and Spain. From T cells, B-cell-depleted T cells, or PBMCs came the material, which was cDNA or gDNA.

As processed by the authors: The assay estimated nucleated cells by amplifying reference gene primers. The protocol was immunoSEQ multiplex PCR, while the TCRdb copy is restricted to in-frame clones and leaves out a portion. V and J calls and clone size follow that table, whereas D and trimming were derived from the DNA. Altogether roughly 270,000 clones are present, 85% being singletons, with the ten largest covering 2.5%. The CDR3 runs to 15 residues. In germline, CDR1 is MNHEY, CDR2 SVGAGI. V lost 6 bases to trimming and J lost 3 bases, with 14 bases between them. The sequence came from a woman between 45 and 65 years old who had recovered from COVID-19. Sample: PBMCs or T cells enriched from blood (not recorded which). The genes are TRBV6-5 and TRBJ1-4; the D gene is possibly TRBD1 (5 bases). The CDR3 bases are TGTGCCAGCAGCAAGCAGGGTGGTTCTAATGAAAAACTGTTTTTT. This gives the protein CASSKQGGSNEKLFF.